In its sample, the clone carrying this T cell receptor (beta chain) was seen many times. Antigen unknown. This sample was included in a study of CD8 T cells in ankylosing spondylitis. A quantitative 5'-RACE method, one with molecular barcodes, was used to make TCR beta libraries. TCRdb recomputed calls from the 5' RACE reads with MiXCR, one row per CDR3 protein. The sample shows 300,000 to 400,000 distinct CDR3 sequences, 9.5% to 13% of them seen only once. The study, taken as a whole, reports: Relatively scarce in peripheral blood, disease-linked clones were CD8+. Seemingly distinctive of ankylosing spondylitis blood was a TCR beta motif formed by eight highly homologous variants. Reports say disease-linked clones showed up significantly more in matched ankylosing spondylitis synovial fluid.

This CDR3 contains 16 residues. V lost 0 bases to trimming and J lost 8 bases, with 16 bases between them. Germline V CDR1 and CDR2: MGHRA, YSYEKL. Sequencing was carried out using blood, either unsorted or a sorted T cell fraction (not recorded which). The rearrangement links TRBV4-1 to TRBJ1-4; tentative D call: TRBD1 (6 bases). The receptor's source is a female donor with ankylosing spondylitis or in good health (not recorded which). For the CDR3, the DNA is TGCGCCAGCAGCCAAGATGGGAGCCAGGGGTGGGAAAAACTGTTTTTT. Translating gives CASSQDGSQGWEKLFF.